Listed here is a single T cell receptor beta chain. These data are taken from a study of cytomegalovirus exposure and HLA in healthy donors. Germline V gives CDR1 SGHTA, CDR2 FQGNSA. V dropped 5 bases and J dropped 3; count of bases not matched to a gene: 6. The CDR3 sequence is 15 residues long. 60 Vbeta and 13 Jbeta primers were used in PCR. Libraries were prepared by immunoSEQ multiplex PCR; TCRdb keeps only in-frame clonotypes and omits some of them. The sample holds under 150,000 clones, 75% to 85% seen once. The clonotype was recovered from a woman in her thirties or forties in good health and CMV-seropositive. Sequencing was performed on PBMCs. The gene calls are TRBV7-2 and TRBJ2-3; 9 positions agree with TRBD2. The CDR3 region is CASSPTSGSTDTQYF. The CDR3 DNA is TGTGCCAGCAGCCCGACTAGCGGTAGTACAGATACGCAGTATTTT. Looking up the rest from reference TRBV7-2 and TRBJ2-3 gives the full variable domain: GAGVSQSPSNKVTEKGKDVELRCDPISGHTALYWYRQSLGQGLEFLIYFQGNSAPDKSGLPSDRFSAERTGGSVSTLTIQRTQQEDSAVYLCASSPTSGSTDTQYFGPGTRLTVL.